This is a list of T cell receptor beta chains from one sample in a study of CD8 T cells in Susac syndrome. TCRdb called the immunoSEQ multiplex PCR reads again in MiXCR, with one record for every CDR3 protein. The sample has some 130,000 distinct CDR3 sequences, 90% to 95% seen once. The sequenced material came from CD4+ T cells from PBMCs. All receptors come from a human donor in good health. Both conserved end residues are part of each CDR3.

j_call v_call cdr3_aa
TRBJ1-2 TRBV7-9 CASSLGQLANYGYTF
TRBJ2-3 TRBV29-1 CSVTPSTDTQYF
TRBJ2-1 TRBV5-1 CASSFTGAGVNEQFF
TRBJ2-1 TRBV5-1 CASSPRRGGNEQFF
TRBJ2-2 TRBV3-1 CASSRTVGELFF
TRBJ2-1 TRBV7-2 CASTLREFNEQFF
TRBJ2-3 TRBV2 CASSEQGLGTDTQYF
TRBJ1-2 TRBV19 CASRDSGQGLIYDGYTF
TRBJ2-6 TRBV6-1 CASSRTGGTSGANVLTF
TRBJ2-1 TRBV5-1 CASSFGSGPNEQFF
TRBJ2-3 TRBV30 CAWSGDRGFTDTQYF
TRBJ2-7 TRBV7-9 CASSLALTYEQYF
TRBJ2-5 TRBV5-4 CASSPQGGGETQYF
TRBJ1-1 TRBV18 CASSLETGGLQPAFF
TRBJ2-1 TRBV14 CASSQTSGRAHEQFF
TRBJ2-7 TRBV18 CASGAALYEQYF
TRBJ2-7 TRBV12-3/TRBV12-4 CASSHGLAASF
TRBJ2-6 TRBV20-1 CSAAPGANVLTF
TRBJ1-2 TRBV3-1 CASSQSNYGYTF
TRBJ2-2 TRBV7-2 CASSPHSGRGGELFF
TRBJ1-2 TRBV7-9 CASHREGGYTF
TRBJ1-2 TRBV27 CASSPRDSRFHYTF
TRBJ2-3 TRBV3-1 CASSQGLLAADTQYF
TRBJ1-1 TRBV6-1 CASNGKTGSTEAFF
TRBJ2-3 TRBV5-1 CASSPLGRNTDTQYF
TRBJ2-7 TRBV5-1 CASSPGPMQGNYEQYF
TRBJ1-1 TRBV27 CASSLGGARSIVAFF
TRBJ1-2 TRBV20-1 CSADRQNNNYGYTF
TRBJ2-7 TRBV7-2 CASSAGLLRSYEQYF
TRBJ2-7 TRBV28 CASSLPQTGTGQPQQYF
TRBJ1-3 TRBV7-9 CASSLKGALSGNTIYF
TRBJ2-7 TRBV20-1 CSARTGDYEQYF
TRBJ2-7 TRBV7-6 CASSSNRDRSYEQYF